This T cell receptor beta chain was captured in a study of early T cells in non-severe SARS-CoV-2 infection. At the level of the study: Alpha and beta chains were unpaired, from unsorted whole-blood bulk RNA. Whole-study findings and limits: Matches to VDJdb favored anti-spike CD8 responses and missed private and CD4 specificities.

Attachment of unique molecular identifiers was made to individual cDNA molecules. TCRdb used MiXCR to reprocess the 5' RACE reads, holding one entry per CDR3 protein. The data show approximately 81,000 distinct CDR3 sequences, around 5.6% seen once. CDR3 length: 15 residues. Germline V CDR1 and CDR2: SGHTS, YDEGEE. V dropped 5 bases and J dropped 1 base, with 15 bases sitting between them. At least ten counts were recorded for this clonotype. What it binds is unknown. This receptor was obtained from an adult who was a healthcare worker with PCR-confirmed SARS-CoV-2 infection or an uninfected control (not recorded which). This rearrangement joins TRBV5-8 to TRBJ2-5; D not resolved. Material for sequencing was whole blood. In DNA, the CDR3 is TGTGCCAGCAGTCTCGGGTTGTCAGGCCAAGAGACCCAGTACTTC. Amino acids: CASSLGLSGQETQYF. The variable domain in full, completed from reference TRBV5-8 and TRBJ2-5, reads EAGVTQSPTHLIKTRGQQATLRCSPISGHTSVYWYQQALGLGLQFLLWYDEGEERNRGNFPPRFSGRQFPNYSSELNVNALELEDSALYLCASSLGLSGQETQYFGPGTRLLVL.